What follows are 28 T cell receptor beta chains derived from one specimen sequenced in a study of control samples from healthy donors and cancer patients. The assay was immunoSEQ multiplex PCR, and TCRdb's table has in-frame clones only and misses some. There are about 82,000 clones in the sample; 94% occur only once, and approximately 4.8% lies in the top ten. Material for sequencing was blood. All receptors come from a woman aged 18-35 years in good health.

The chain uses TRBV7-2 and TRBJ2-7; TRBD1 matches at 8 bases. The CDR3 is made up of 18 amino acids. J lost 4 bases, V lost 5 bases, and 19 bases had no gene match. Germline lookup yields CDR1 SGHTA and CDR2 FQGNSA. CDR3 residues: CASSPPLTADRGGYEQYF. The CDR3 DNA reads TGTGCCAGCAGCCCCCCCTTGACCGCAGACAGGGGCGGATACGAGCAGTACTTC. Combining the CDR3 with reference TRBV7-2 and TRBJ2-7 gives the whole variable domain GAGVSQSPSNKVTEKGKDVELRCDPISGHTALYWYRQSLGQGLEFLIYFQGNSAPDKSGLPSDRFSAERTGGSVSTLTIQRTQQEDSAVYLCASSPPLTADRGGYEQYFGPGTRLTVT.

The rearrangement uses TRBV6-2 or TRBV6-3 and TRBJ2-7; a weak D match, TRBD1 (6 bases). The CDR3 totals 15 residues. Germline lookup yields CDR1 MNHEY and CDR2 SVGEGT. V was shortened by 5 bases and J by 0 bases, with 14 bases between the two germline ends. CDR3 loop: CASSLQGSISYEQYF. CDR3 DNA: TGTGCCAGCAGTCTACAGGGCTCCATCTCCTACGAGCAGTACTTC.

This chain joins TRBV29-1 and TRBJ2-5, with D maybe TRBD2 (6 bases). Germline V gene lookup returns CDR1 SQVTM and CDR2 ANQGSEA. Trimming removed 4 bases from V and 1 base from J, with 10 bases in between. CDR3 length: 13 amino acids. The CDR3 protein is CSVVGGAQETQYF. For the CDR3, the DNA is TGCAGCGTTGTTGGAGGGGCCCAAGAGACCCAGTACTTC.

The chain carries TRBV4-1 and TRBJ2-4; no clear D. Germline CDR1 is MGHRA and CDR2 is YSYEKL. Trimming took 1 base from V and 0 from J, leaving 4 bases between them. The CDR3 extends over 14 amino acids. The CDR3 DNA sequence: TGCGCCAGCAGCCAAGTTGGAGCCAAAAACATTCAGTACTTC. Its protein is CASSQVGAKNIQYF.

This clone was seen a single time. The rearrangement joins TRBV28 to TRBJ1-1; perhaps TRBD1 as D (6 bases). This CDR3 has 15 residues. The V end lost 5 bases, the J end lost 4 bases, and 17 bases lay between the germline ends. CDR1 and CDR2 (germline): MDHEN, SYDVKM. CDR3 sequence (DNA): TGTGCCAGCAGTCCCAACAGGGCTGCGACCACTGAAGCTTTCTTT. This codes for CASSPNRAATTEAFF.

V and J are TRBV5-1 and TRBJ1-4; D uncertain. Trimming left V 2 bases short and J 7 bases short, with 18 bases between. Per germline, CDR1 SGHRS and CDR2 YFSETQ. The CDR3 is 16 residues long. CDR3 loop: CASSFVPREIGEKLFF. CDR3 DNA: TGCGCCAGCAGCTTCGTCCCCCGGGAGATTGGTGAAAAACTGTTTTTT.

The chain couples TRBV24-1 to TRBJ2-7, with 12 nucleotides matching TRBD1. The germline gives CDR1 KGHDR, CDR2 SFDVKD. CDR3 length equals 15 residues. Trimming cost V 4 bases and J 7 bases; bases outside gene matches: 7. DNA for the CDR3: TGTGCCACCAGTGACCGGGGACAGGGGGCGAAAGAGCAGTACTTC. The encoded protein is CATSDRGQGAKEQYF.

The chain recombines TRBV11-2 with TRBJ2-3, with D tentatively TRBD2 (6 bases). This CDR3 spans 13 amino acids. CDR1 is SGHAT, CDR2 FQNNGV, per germline. The V end lost 5 bases, the J end lost 7 bases, and 13 bases lay between the germline ends. The CDR3 region is CASSPPGGNTQYF. In nucleotides, the CDR3 is TGTGCCAGCAGCCCCCCCGGCGGGAATACGCAGTATTTT.

J is TRBJ2-4 and V is TRBV19, with 7 bases fitting TRBD2. V was pared by 5 bases and J by 0 bases, with 4 bases of the junction left unmatched. This CDR3 has 15 residues. The germline V gene encodes CDR1 LNHDA and CDR2 SQIVND (reference sequence). The CDR3 sequence: CASSRGGLAKNIQYF. The CDR3 coding sequence is TGTGCCAGTAGTCGCGGGGGTTTAGCCAAAAACATTCAGTACTTC.

The genes are TRBV9 and TRBJ2-1, with D tentatively TRBD1 (5 bases). Germline loops: CDR1 SGDLS, CDR2 YYNGEE. V lost 0 bases, J lost 3 bases, and 7 bases lay in between. The CDR3 consists of 14 residues. DNA for the CDR3: TGTGCCAGCAGCGTAGGGGGCGACTACAATGAGCAGTTCTTC. Translated, it gives CASSVGGDYNEQFF. Filled out from reference TRBV9 and TRBJ2-1, the complete variable domain reads DSGVTQTPKHLITATGQRVTLRCSPRSGDLSVYWYQQSLDQGLQFLIQYYNGEERAKGNILERFSAQQFPDLHSELNLSSLELGDSALYFCASSVGGDYNEQFFGPGTRLTVL.

V gene TRBV6-5 combines with J gene TRBJ1-2; D unclear. Deletions cut 6 bases from V and 6 bases from J, with 20 bases between. Germline V gene data show CDR1 as MNHEY and CDR2 as SVGAGI. The CDR3 length is 15 residues. The chain's CDR3 is CASSYGPGRVDGYTF. CDR3 nucleotide sequence: TGTGCCAGCAGCTACGGCCCGGGGAGGGTGGATGGCTACACCTTC.

This rearrangement joins TRBV29-1 to TRBJ1-2; 7 bases fit TRBD1. Per the germline V gene, CDR1 is SQVTM and CDR2 is ANQGSEA. V was pared by 2 bases and J by 4 bases, with 7 bases of the junction left unmatched. The CDR3 is 14 residues long. The CDR3 DNA reads as TGCAGCGTTGAATCCATGACAGGGCCCTATGGCTACACCTTC. As protein: CSVESMTGPYGYTF.

The rearrangement links TRBV7-9 to TRBJ1-1; perhaps TRBD1 as D (6 bases). V dropped 2 bases and J dropped 2 bases, with 9 bases sitting between them. The CDR3 covers 14 residues. Germline CDR1 reads SEHNR; CDR2 reads FQNEAQ (reference sequence). CDR3 sequence reads: CASSLPGGNTEAFF. The CDR3 DNA sequence: TGTGCCAGCAGCTTACCCGGGGGCAACACTGAAGCTTTCTTT. Together with reference TRBV7-9 and TRBJ1-1, the CDR3 gives the full variable domain: DTGVSQNPRHKITKRGQNVTFRCDPISEHNRLYWYRQTLGQGPEFLTYFQNEAQLEKSRLLSDRFSAERPKGSFSTLEIQRTEQGDSAMYLCASSLPGGNTEAFFGQGTRLTVV.

The rearrangement uses TRBV6-2 or TRBV6-3 and TRBJ2-7, with a possible D match to TRBD2 (6 bases). This CDR3 region has 16 residues. V was trimmed by 2 bases and J by 3 bases, leaving 17 bases between them. The V gene's germline CDR1 is MNHEY and CDR2 SVGEGT. The CDR3 nucleotides read TGTGCCAGCAGTTACGGCAGCGGGTTTGTCTACTACGAGCAGTACTTC. This codes for CASSYGSGFVYYEQYF.

This chain joins TRBV5-1 and TRBJ2-1; TRBD2 is a possible D gene (5 bases). The length of the CDR3 is 15 residues. The V end lost 4 bases, the J end lost 4 bases, and 15 bases lay between the germline ends. Germline V gene lookup returns CDR1 SGHRS and CDR2 YFSETQ. The CDR3 spells CASSRKEGSYNEQFF. CDR3 in DNA: TGCGCCAGCAGCAGAAAAGAGGGATCTTACAATGAGCAGTTCTTC.

The genes are TRBV5-1 and TRBJ1-4; D is ambiguous. CDR1 SGHRS and CDR2 YFSETQ come from the germline V gene. The CDR3 has 14 residues. With 1 base removed from V and 6 bases from J, the gap between germline ends came to 10 bases. Here the CDR3 reads CASSLSGVDEKLFF. The CDR3 bases are TGCGCCAGCAGCTTGAGCGGGGTGGATGAAAAACTGTTTTTT.

The J gene is TRBJ2-3, the V gene TRBV5-1, with 11 bases that match TRBD1. J was trimmed by 3 bases and V by 8 bases; bases with no gene match: 8. Per the germline V gene, CDR1 is SGHRS and CDR2 is YFSETQ. The length of the CDR3 is 15 residues. The CDR3 region has the DNA TGCGCCAGTCGGCTGGACAGGGGGCATACAGATACGCAGTATTTT. Residues: CASRLDRGHTDTQYF.

The chain is built from TRBV28 and TRBJ1-5, with no clear D. This CDR3 spans 18 amino acids. Per germline, CDR1 MDHEN and CDR2 SYDVKM. The V gene lost 6 bases and the J gene lost 2 bases, with 23 bases spanning the gap. CDR3 region: CASREPSPGGLGNQPQHF. Here the CDR3 DNA reads TGTGCCAGCAGGGAGCCATCTCCAGGTGGGTTGGGCAATCAGCCCCAGCATTTT.

The chain has TRBV7-9 and TRBJ1-2, with a weak D call TRBD1 (6 bases). Trimming shortened V by 1 base and J by 7 bases, and 16 bases separated the two germline ends. CDR3 length equals 15 residues. In germline, CDR1 is SEHNR, CDR2 FQNEAQ (reference sequence). The CDR3 nucleotides are TGTGCCAGCAGCTTAGGTTCGGGGGCAGCGGGTGGCTACACCTTC. Protein: CASSLGSGAAGGYTF.

This chain uses TRBV28 with TRBJ2-5; 7 nucleotides agree with TRBD1. CDR3 size: 16 residues. The germline V gene encodes CDR1 MDHEN and CDR2 SYDVKM. Trimming cost V 6 bases and J 0 bases; bases outside gene matches: 10. CDR3 residues: CASSWLDREYQETQYF. The CDR3 DNA is TGTGCCAGCAGCTGGCTCGACAGGGAGTACCAAGAGACCCAGTACTTC. Together with reference TRBV28 and TRBJ2-5, the CDR3 gives the full variable domain: DVKVTQSSRYLVKRTGEKVFLECVQDMDHENMFWYRQDPGLGLRLIYFSYDVKMKEKGDIPEGYSVSREKKERFSLILESASTNQTSMYLCASSWLDREYQETQYFGPGTRLLVL.

The chain combines TRBV6-5 with TRBJ2-7, with 7 bases matching TRBD1. There are 12 residues in the CDR3. With 2 bases clipped from V and 12 bases from J, the junction kept 7 bases outside the gene matches. The V gene's germline CDR1 is MNHEY and CDR2 SVGAGI. This chain's CDR3 is CASSYRTGPRYF. The CDR3 DNA reads as TGTGCCAGCAGTTACAGGACAGGTCCCCGGTACTTC.

The chain recombines TRBV7-7 with TRBJ2-3; D is possibly TRBD2 (6 bases). V was pared by 2 bases and J by 6 bases, with 12 bases between. Germline V gene data show CDR1 as SSHAT and CDR2 as FNYEAQ (reference sequence). The CDR3 totals 14 residues. CDR3 sequence: CASSLTPGVDTQYF. CDR3 nucleotides: TGTGCCAGCAGCTTAACACCGGGGGTGGATACGCAGTATTTT. The entire variable domain, with the rest obtained from reference TRBV7-7 and TRBJ2-3, is as follows: GAGVSQSPRYKVTKRGQDVTLRCDPISSHATLYWYQQALGQGPEFLTYFNYEAQPDKSGLPSDRFSAERPEGSISTLTIQRTEQRDSAMYRCASSLTPGVDTQYFGPGTRLTVL.

This clone showed up just once. This sequence joins TRBV18 and TRBJ1-4; D uncertain. Trimming stripped 2 bases from V and 5 bases from J, with 12 bases between. The CDR3 is 15 amino acids. The V gene's germline CDR1 is KGHSH and CDR2 LQKENI. The CDR3 sequence: CASSPTGRINEKLFF. The DNA for the CDR3 is TGTGCCAGCTCACCAACCGGAAGGATCAATGAAAAACTGTTTTTT. Drawing the rest from reference TRBV18 and TRBJ1-4, the complete variable domain is NAGVMQNPRHLVRRRGQEARLRCSPMKGHSHVYWYRQLPEEGLKFMVYLQKENIIDESGMPKERFSAEFPKEGPSILRIQQVVRGDSAAYFCASSPTGRINEKLFFGSGTQLSVL.

This chain uses TRBV2 with TRBJ1-5; TRBD1 might be the D (5 bases). Germline V gives CDR1 SNHLY, CDR2 FYNNEI. With 7 bases removed from V and 4 bases from J, the gap between germline ends came to 23 bases. The CDR3 sequence is 17 residues long. CDR3 in amino acids: CASTPTGGGTINQPQHF. The CDR3, as DNA: TGTGCCAGCACCCCCACGGGGGGGGGAACCATTAATCAGCCCCAGCATTTT.

V usage is TRBV4-2 and J usage is TRBJ2-3, with D uncertain. Germline V CDR1 and CDR2: LGHNA, YNFKEQ. The CDR3 extends over 16 amino acids. V was shortened by 0 bases and J by 1 base, with 11 bases between the two germline ends. The CDR3: CASSQDGTLRTDTQYF. The DNA of the CDR3 is TGTGCCAGCAGCCAAGATGGCACTCTCCGCACAGATACGCAGTATTTT.

This chain joins TRBV19 and TRBJ1-2, with 9 bases matching TRBD1. Germline loops: CDR1 LNHDA, CDR2 SQIVND (reference sequence). V lost 7 bases and J lost 8; bases outside the gene matches: 17. CDR3 length: 16 residues. CDR3 sequence: CASTPQGGQGLRGYTF. The CDR3 DNA reads TGTGCCAGTACCCCACAGGGGGGACAGGGATTGAGGGGCTACACCTTC.

The chain recombines TRBV5-1 with TRBJ2-7; the match to TRBD1 covers 8 bases. Trimming at V came to 0 bases and at J to 0 bases, leaving 2 bases not matched to a gene. Per germline, CDR1 SGHRS and CDR2 YFSETQ. This CDR3 region has 15 residues. The CDR3 sequence: CASSLVTGGSYEQYF. CDR3 DNA: TGCGCCAGCAGCTTGGTTACAGGGGGCTCCTACGAGCAGTACTTC.

V is TRBV27 and J is TRBJ2-7; perhaps TRBD1 as D (5 bases). Trimming took off 3 bases at V and 4 bases at J, with 13 bases between the two ends. The CDR3 runs 14 residues. The germline gives CDR1 MNHEY, CDR2 SMNVEV (reference sequence). For the CDR3, the DNA is TGTGCCAGCAGTTTCACAGGTTCAGGGTACGAGCAGTACTTC. Its protein product is CASSFTGSGYEQYF.